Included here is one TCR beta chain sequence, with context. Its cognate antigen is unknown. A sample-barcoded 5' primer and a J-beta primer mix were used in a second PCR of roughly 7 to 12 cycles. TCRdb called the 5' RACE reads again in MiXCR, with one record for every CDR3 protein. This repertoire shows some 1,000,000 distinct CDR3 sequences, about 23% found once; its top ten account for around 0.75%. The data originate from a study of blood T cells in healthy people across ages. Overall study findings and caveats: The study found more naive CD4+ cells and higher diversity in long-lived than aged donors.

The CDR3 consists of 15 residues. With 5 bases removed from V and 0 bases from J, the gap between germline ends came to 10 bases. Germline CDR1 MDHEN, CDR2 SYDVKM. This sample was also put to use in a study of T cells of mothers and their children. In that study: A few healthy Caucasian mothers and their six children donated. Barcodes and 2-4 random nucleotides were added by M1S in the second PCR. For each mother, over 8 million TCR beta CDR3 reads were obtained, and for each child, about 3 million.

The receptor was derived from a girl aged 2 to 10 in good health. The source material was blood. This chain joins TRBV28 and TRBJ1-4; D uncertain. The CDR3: CASSPQLATNEKLFF. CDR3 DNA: TGTGCCAGCAGTCCGCAACTTGCAACTAATGAAAAACTGTTTTTT.